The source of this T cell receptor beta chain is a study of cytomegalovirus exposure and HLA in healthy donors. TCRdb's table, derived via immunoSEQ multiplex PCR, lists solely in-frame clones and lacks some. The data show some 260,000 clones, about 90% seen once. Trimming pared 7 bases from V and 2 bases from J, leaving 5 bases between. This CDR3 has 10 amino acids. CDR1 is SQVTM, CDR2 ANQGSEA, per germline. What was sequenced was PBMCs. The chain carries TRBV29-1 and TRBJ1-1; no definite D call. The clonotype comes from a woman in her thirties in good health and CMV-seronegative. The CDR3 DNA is TGCAGCGGCTACAACACTGAAGCTTTCTTT. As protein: CSGYNTEAFF.